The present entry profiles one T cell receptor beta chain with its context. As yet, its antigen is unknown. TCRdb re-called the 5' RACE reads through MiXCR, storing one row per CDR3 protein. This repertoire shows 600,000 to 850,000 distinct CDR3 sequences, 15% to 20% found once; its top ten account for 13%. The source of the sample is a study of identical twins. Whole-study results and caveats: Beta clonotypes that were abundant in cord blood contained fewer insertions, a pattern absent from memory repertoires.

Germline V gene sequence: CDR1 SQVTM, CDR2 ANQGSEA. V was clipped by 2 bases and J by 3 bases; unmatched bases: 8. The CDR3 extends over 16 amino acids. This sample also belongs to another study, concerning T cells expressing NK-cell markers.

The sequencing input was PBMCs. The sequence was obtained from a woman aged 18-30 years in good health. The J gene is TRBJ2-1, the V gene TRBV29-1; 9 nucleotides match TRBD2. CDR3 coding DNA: TGCAGCGTTGAACCACGACTAGCGGAGCACTACAATGAGCAGTTCTTC. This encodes CSVEPRLAEHYNEQFF.